Sequencing of this TCR beta chain was carried out in a study of blood T cell repertoires in COVID-19 (dated by TCRdb to about 2020). About the study as a whole: The collaborator samples originated in the United States, Italy and Spain and spanned the acute and convalescent phases of COVID-19. The material from the prospective study consisted of cDNA or gDNA derived from T cells, B-cell-depleted T cells, or PBMCs. A de-identified subject ID, COVID-19 status, age in years and sex were almost always included in the sample metadata. Where available, HLA class I and class II types were taken from metadata supplied by the sample provider and were not determined by assay-based typing. Subjects who had been exposed to COVID-19, were actively infected with it, or had recovered from it provided the deeply sampled blood TCRbeta repertoires that made up the dataset. A freely available public database, intended as a resource for researchers studying the immune response to SARS-CoV-2, is where the repertoires were released. Samples came from the ongoing ImmuneRACE study (first 160 participants) plus 1,254 subjects from 6 global collaborators. Study-level results and caveats: How much clinical and demographic metadata was included differed by source and by participant, and the metadata was provided uncurated.

TCRbeta CDR3 regions were amplified from genomic DNA by means of the immunoSEQ Assay, a bias-controlled multiplex PCR. The study's own analysis went as follows. The number of nucleated cells in each sample was estimated from the amplification of reference gene primers within the assay. To quantify the absolute abundance of each unique TCRbeta CDR3 rearrangement, sequence reads were collapsed and filtered. For each sample, productive Simpson clonality was calculated by taking the square root of Simpson's diversity index across productive rearrangements. Imported from immuneACCESS, the table was reduced by TCRdb to in-frame sequences with V and J called. These copies leave out some clones; in studies compared against another copy, an unresolved V gene accounts for under half, and the cause of the remainder is not known. That table supplies the V and J calls and clone size; D and trimming were determined from the DNA. Recorded for this sample are approximately 190,000 clones; about 81% of them occurred a single time. Over 13% of the sample rests with the top ten.

Each collaborating institution followed its own protocols to collect whole blood in K2EDTA tubes. Collaborator samples were shipped for TCRbeta analysis as frozen whole blood, isolated PBMCs, or DNA extracted from either sample type. This clone was detected only once. What this receptor recognizes is not known. The input lacks base qualities; no much larger clone sits a single base away. V was cut back by 0 bases and J by 3 bases, leaving a gap of 13 bases between them. The cysteine opens and the phenylalanine closes a CDR3 of 16 amino acids. Kept here is only the CDR3 DNA, which spans 48 bases and is read in frame from base 1. The germline V gene sets CDR1 to SGDLS and CDR2 to YYNGEE.

The sequence joins TRBV9 to TRBJ1-3; there is no confident call for the D gene. This sequence was found in a man younger than 45 with active or convalescent COVID-19. The specimen was peripheral blood. In nucleotides, the sequence is TGTGCCAGCAGCGTAGATATCTCCTGCTATGGAAACACCATATATTTT. Translation gives CASSVDISCYGNTIYF.